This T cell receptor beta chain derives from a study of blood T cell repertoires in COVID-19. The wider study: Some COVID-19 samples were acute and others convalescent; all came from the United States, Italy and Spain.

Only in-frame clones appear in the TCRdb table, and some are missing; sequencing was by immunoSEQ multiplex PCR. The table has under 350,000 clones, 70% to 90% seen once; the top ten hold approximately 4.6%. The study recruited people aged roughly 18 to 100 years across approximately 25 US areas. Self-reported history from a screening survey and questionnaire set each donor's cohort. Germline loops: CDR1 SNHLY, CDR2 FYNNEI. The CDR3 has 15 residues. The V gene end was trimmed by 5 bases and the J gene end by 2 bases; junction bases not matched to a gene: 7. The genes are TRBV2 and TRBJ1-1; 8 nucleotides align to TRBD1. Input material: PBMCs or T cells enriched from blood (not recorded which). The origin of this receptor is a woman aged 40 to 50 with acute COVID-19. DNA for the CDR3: TGTGCCAGCAGTCCCAACGACAGGGGAAACACTGAAGCTTTCTTT. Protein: CASSPNDRGNTEAFF.